What follows describes a single TCR beta chain. Its antigen is unknown. Sequencing was performed with immunoSEQ multiplex PCR; in TCRdb, only in-frame clones are kept and a portion is missing. Of more than 30,000 clones listed, approximately 89% were seen once; the top ten hold approximately 2%. Sample time point: week 47, end of study. In every dose of vaccine, 300 ug of mutant IDH1 20-mer peptide was given alongside topical imiquimod. The donor cohort comprised cases of new WHO grade 3 or 4 IDH1-mutant, ATRX-lost astrocytoma. V was pared by 6 bases and J by 0 bases, with 11 bases between. The CDR3 totals 15 residues. Germline CDR1 reads MNHEY; CDR2 reads SVGAGI. The data stem from a study of a mutant IDH1 vaccine in newly diagnosed glioma. Study context: Patients were started on vaccination 4-6 weeks after radiotherapy alone, or with temozolomide cycles. Weeks 35 and 47 hosted visits V12 and V13, respectively. Study outcomes and limitations: Pseudoprogression seemingly bore no relation to changes in top peripheral T cell clonotypes.

The receptor was isolated from a man aged 40-55 years with glioma. The chain joins TRBV6-5 to TRBJ2-2; D remains ambiguous. This specimen consisted of PBMCs, obtained from a glioma patient whose treatment included an IDH1 peptide vaccine. The CDR3: CASSRTYSNTGELFF. The CDR3 DNA reads TGTGCCAGCAGCCGGACGTACTCGAACACCGGGGAGCTGTTTTTT.